A selection of T cell receptor beta chains follows, all from one sample in a study of long-term antiretroviral therapy in people with HIV. Clones were read by immunoSEQ multiplex PCR, and TCRdb kept only the in-frame ones, dropping some. The top ten clones hold around 4.5% of a sample with 30,000 or so clones, approximately 92% of them seen once. This specimen was unsorted PBMCs, taken more than 5 years after starting antiretroviral therapy. The receptors here all came from a woman aged 40 to 50 with HIV. The CDR3 runs from the conserved cysteine through the conserved F or W. Fields, in order: J gene, D gene, V gene, clone size, CDR3 protein, CDR3 DNA. D genes are given only for firm matches. Part of the rows lack a size; the others show once, few, many or a class for expanded clones.

>TRBJ2-7|TRBD1|TRBV6-1|-
CASSDRRQGADEQYF
TGTGCCAGCAGTGATCGCCGACAGGGGGCCGACGAGCAGTACTTC
>TRBJ2-7|TRBD2|TRBV7-6|-
CASSLGATSGPYEQYF
TGTGCCAGCAGCTTAGGGGCGACTAGCGGTCCCTACGAGCAGTACTTC
>TRBJ2-7|TRBD1|TRBV5-5|-
CASSVGQGEYEQYF
TGTGCCAGCAGCGTGGGACAGGGGGAATACGAGCAGTACTTC
>TRBJ1-6|-|TRBV6-1|-
CASSEAWTENSPLHF
TGTGCCAGCAGTGAAGCGTGGACAGAGAATTCACCCCTCCACTTT
>TRBJ1-1|-|TRBV5-1|-
CASSLTQGSLMNTEAFF
TGCGCCAGCAGCTTGACCCAGGGTTCATTGATGAACACTGAAGCTTTCTTT
>TRBJ2-1|TRBD2|TRBV19|-
CASSPPPGGGNEQFF
TGTGCCAGTAGTCCCCCACCGGGAGGGGGAAATGAGCAGTTCTTC
>TRBJ1-2|-|TRBV5-5|-
CASSLGSYGYTF
TGTGCCAGCAGCTTGGGTAGTTATGGCTACACCTTC
>TRBJ1-1|-|TRBV30|-
CAWQPLIMNTEAFF
TGTGCCTGGCAACCCCTGATAATGAACACTGAAGCTTTCTTT
>TRBJ1-5|-|TRBV19|-
CASRTTGSGAQHF
TGTGCCAGTAGGACTACAGGGTCGGGGGCCCAGCATTTT
>TRBJ1-3|-|TRBV10-2|-
CASSPDGSGNTIYF
TGCGCCAGCAGCCCGGACGGCTCTGGAAACACCATATATTTT
>TRBJ2-5|-|TRBV5-6|-
CASSFMGPTETETQYF
TGTGCCAGCAGCTTTATGGGGCCCACCGAGACAGAGACCCAGTACTTC
>TRBJ1-4|-|TRBV7-2|-
CASSLQGGRRGATNEKLFF
TGTGCCAGCAGCTTACAAGGGGGGCGCCGGGGTGCAACTAATGAAAAACTGTTTTTT
>TRBJ1-6|TRBD1|TRBV7-6|-
CASSPHSGQGGSPLHF
TGTGCCAGCAGCCCCCACTCCGGACAGGGCGGATCACCCCTCCACTTT
>TRBJ1-2|-|TRBV13|-
CASSLRPAGYTF
TGTGCCAGCAGCTTAAGGCCAGCCGGCTACACCTTC
>TRBJ1-1|TRBD1|TRBV7-9|-
CASSGQTNTEAFF
TGTGCCAGCTCGGGACAGACTAACACTGAAGCTTTCTTT
>TRBJ1-2|TRBD1|TRBV7-9|-
CASSRQGHYGYTF
TGTGCCAGCAGCCGACAGGGCCACTATGGCTACACCTTC
>TRBJ1-2|TRBD1|TRBV28|-
CASREPGQGNYGYTF
TGTGCCAGCAGAGAACCGGGACAGGGCAACTATGGCTACACCTTC
>TRBJ1-5|TRBD1|TRBV6-1|-
CASSEAVRTGDYQPQHF
TGTGCCAGCAGTGAAGCGGTGAGGACAGGGGATTATCAGCCCCAGCATTTT
>TRBJ2-3|-|TRBV7-9|-
CASSPERYTDTQYF
TGTGCCAGCAGCCCCGAGCGGTACACAGATACGCAGTATTTT
>TRBJ1-5|-|TRBV5-6|-
CASSLRQGNQPQHF
TGTGCCAGCAGCTTGAGGCAAGGTAATCAGCCCCAGCATTTT
>TRBJ2-3|-|TRBV11-2|-
CASSVVPGDTQYF
TGTGCCAGCAGCGTCGTTCCGGGAGATACGCAGTATTTT
>TRBJ1-1|-|TRBV7-8|-
CASSLGSENTEAFF
TGTGCCAGCAGCTTAGGATCAGAGAACACTGAAGCTTTCTTT
>TRBJ2-3|TRBD1|TRBV19|once
CASSPDRARDTQYF
TGTGCCAGTAGTCCGGACAGGGCCAGAGATACGCAGTATTTT
>TRBJ2-7|-|TRBV7-2|-
CASSLSGTYEQYF
TGTGCCAGCAGCTTATCCGGGACCTACGAGCAGTACTTC
>TRBJ2-3|-|TRBV4-3|-
CASSQVGTTDTQYF
TGCGCCAGCAGCCAGGTAGGGACGACAGATACGCAGTATTTT
>TRBJ1-3|-|TRBV11-2|-
CASSLGVDSLSGNTIYF
TGTGCCAGCAGCTTAGGAGTAGACAGTCTCTCTGGAAACACCATATATTTT
>TRBJ2-1|TRBD2|TRBV27|-
CASILIAGGTYNEQFF
TGTGCCAGCATTCTTATAGCGGGAGGGACCTACAATGAGCAGTTCTTC
>TRBJ2-3|TRBD2|TRBV29-1|-
CSVERTSGLYTQYF
TGCAGCGTTGAAAGGACTAGTGGCCTCTATACGCAGTATTTT
>TRBJ2-2|TRBD1|TRBV18|-
CASSPRTGALTNTGELFF
TGTGCCAGCTCACCAAGGACAGGGGCACTTACGAACACCGGGGAGCTGTTTTTT
>TRBJ1-1|-|TRBV4-2|-
CASSQAAQGENTEAFF
TGTGCCAGCAGCCAAGCCGCACAGGGAGAGAACACTGAAGCTTTCTTT
>TRBJ2-3|-|TRBV6-6|once
CASTKLGADTQYF
TGTGCCAGCACCAAACTAGGGGCAGATACGCAGTATTTT
>TRBJ1-2|-|TRBV6-1|-
CASTSGGVYGYTF
TGTGCCAGCACCTCCGGAGGGGTCTATGGCTACACCTTC
>TRBJ2-3|TRBD2|TRBV5-6|-
CASSLGLAFTDTQYF
TGTGCCAGCAGCTTGGGACTAGCGTTCACAGATACGCAGTATTTT
>TRBJ1-5|-|TRBV6-1|-
CASTPGLDLPQHF
TGTGCCAGCACCCCGGGACTAGACCTGCCCCAGCATTTT
>TRBJ2-7|-|TRBV27|once
CASSQLSGAEQYF
TGTGCCAGCAGCCAACTGTCGGGGGCCGAGCAGTACTTC